This is a list of T cell receptor beta chains from one sample in a study of T cells after posttransplantation cyclophosphamide. Generated by immunoSEQ multiplex PCR, the TCRdb table keeps only in-frame clones and is missing some. The sample yields 40,000 to 55,000 clones, without any singletons. The sample taken for sequencing was PBMCs. The source is a man aged 40-49 years in good health, CMV-negative, and a related stem cell transplant donor. CDR3s include the opening cysteine and the closing phenylalanine or tryptophan. D genes are given only for firm matches. Some rows have no size entry. The others give once, few or many, or a class for an expanded clone.

D: TRBD1
V: TRBV6-1
size: many
J: TRBJ2-7
CDR3: CASSQWTGSYEQYF
DNA: TGTGCCAGCAGTCAATGGACAGGGTCCTACGAGCAGTACTTC

D: TRBD1
V: TRBV6-5
size: many
J: TRBJ1-1
CDR3: CASSYAGQGSTEAFF
DNA: TGTGCCAGCAGTTACGCTGGACAGGGATCCACTGAAGCTTTCTTT

D: .
V: TRBV29-1
size: many
J: TRBJ2-7
CDR3: CSVVIREKGYEQYF
DNA: TGCAGCGTCGTGATCAGGGAAAAGGGCTACGAGCAGTACTTC

D: TRBD1
V: TRBV2
size: many
J: TRBJ2-5
CDR3: CASRLSGRGLETQYF
DNA: TGTGCCAGCCGACTCAGTGGCAGGGGGCTGGAGACCCAGTACTTC

D: .
V: TRBV11-3
size: many
J: TRBJ2-7
CDR3: CASSSTGSYEQYF
DNA: TGTGCCAGCAGCTCCACCGGCTCCTACGAGCAGTACTTC

D: .
V: TRBV19
size: many
J: TRBJ2-1
CDR3: CASSIDRNNEQFF
DNA: TGTGCCAGTAGTATCGACAGGAACAATGAGCAGTTCTTC

D: .
V: TRBV6-5
size: few
J: TRBJ1-1
CDR3: CASSENGAGTEAFF
DNA: TGTGCCAGCAGTGAAAATGGGGCAGGAACTGAAGCTTTCTTT

D: .
V: TRBV20-1
size: many
J: TRBJ2-7
CDR3: CSASFREQYF
DNA: TGCAGTGCTAGTTTCCGGGAGCAGTACTTC

D: .
V: TRBV2
size: many
J: TRBJ1-1
CDR3: CASSEGRPGNTEAFF
DNA: TGTGCCAGCAGTGAGGGCAGGCCAGGGAACACTGAAGCTTTCTTT

D: .
V: TRBV18
size: many
J: TRBJ1-2
CDR3: CASSPLDSFLYGYTF
DNA: TGTGCCAGCTCACCTCTGGACAGTTTCCTCTATGGCTACACCTTC

D: TRBD2
V: TRBV9
size: many
J: TRBJ2-3
CDR3: CASSVESGRADTQYF
DNA: TGTGCCAGCAGCGTAGAAAGCGGGAGAGCAGATACGCAGTATTTT

D: TRBD2
V: TRBV7-8
size: many
J: TRBJ2-7
CDR3: CASSLRTAGGLGSYEQYF
DNA: TGTGCCAGCAGCTTAAGAACCGCGGGAGGCCTGGGCTCCTACGAGCAGTACTTC

D: TRBD2
V: TRBV27
size: many
J: TRBJ2-1
CDR3: CASSYSGRASNEQFF
DNA: TGTGCCAGCAGTTATAGCGGGAGGGCTAGCAATGAGCAGTTCTTC

D: TRBD2
V: TRBV10-3
size: many
J: TRBJ2-4
CDR3: CAIRPAGDHNIQYF
DNA: TGTGCCATCAGGCCAGCGGGAGATCATAACATTCAGTACTTC

D: .
V: TRBV11-3
size: many
J: TRBJ2-1
CDR3: CASSPTGTDEQFF
DNA: TGTGCCAGCAGCCCAACAGGGACCGATGAGCAGTTCTTC

D: TRBD2
V: TRBV7-2
size: .
J: TRBJ2-7
CDR3: CASSPSGNGEQYF
DNA: TGTGCCAGCAGCCCTAGCGGGAACGGCGAGCAGTACTTC

D: .
V: TRBV5-1
size: many
J: TRBJ2-4
CDR3: CASSIGQTQPFQYF
DNA: TGCGCCAGCAGCATCGGACAGACCCAACCCTTTCAGTACTTC

D: TRBD1
V: TRBV27
size: many
J: TRBJ2-2
CDR3: CASRGGQGGITGELFF
DNA: TGTGCCAGCAGGGGAGGACAGGGGGGCATAACCGGGGAGCTGTTTTTT

D: .
V: TRBV19
size: many
J: TRBJ1-3
CDR3: CASSIGADAASGNTIYF
DNA: TGTGCCAGTAGTATAGGAGCGGACGCCGCCTCTGGAAACACCATATATTTT

D: .
V: TRBV4-1
size: many
J: TRBJ1-5
CDR3: CASSQGGVRQPQHF
DNA: TGCGCCAGCAGCCAAGGCGGGGTAAGACAGCCCCAGCATTTT

D: .
V: TRBV27
size: many
J: TRBJ1-5
CDR3: CASSLGGFDNQPQHF
DNA: TGTGCCAGCAGTTTAGGGGGGTTTGACAATCAGCCCCAGCATTTT

D: TRBD2
V: TRBV30
size: many
J: TRBJ2-2
CDR3: CAWMGLASTGELFF
DNA: TGTGCCTGGATGGGACTAGCCTCCACCGGGGAGCTGTTTTTT

D: .
V: TRBV6-5
size: many
J: TRBJ2-2
CDR3: CASRYAGVKELFF
DNA: TGTGCCAGCAGATACGCAGGGGTTAAGGAGCTGTTTTTT

D: .
V: TRBV7-6
size: many
J: TRBJ2-3
CDR3: CASSPLAADTQYF
DNA: TGTGCCAGCAGCCCCCTCGCGGCAGATACGCAGTATTTT

D: .
V: TRBV12-5
size: many
J: TRBJ1-2
CDR3: CASGSPQGPSGYTF
DNA: TGTGCTAGTGGTTCGCCGCAGGGGCCTAGCGGCTACACCTTC

D: .
V: TRBV19
size: many
J: TRBJ2-6
CDR3: CASKLGVSGANVLTF
DNA: TGTGCCAGTAAGTTAGGGGTCTCGGGGGCCAACGTCCTGACTTTC

D: .
V: TRBV4-1
size: many
J: TRBJ2-1
CDR3: CASSQVRDEQFF
DNA: TGCGCCAGCAGCCAAGTTCGCGATGAGCAGTTCTTC

D: .
V: TRBV15
size: many
J: TRBJ2-2
CDR3: CATRFSEVGELFF
DNA: TGTGCCACCAGATTTTCGGAGGTCGGGGAGCTGTTTTTT

D: .
V: TRBV11-1
size: many
J: TRBJ2-7
CDR3: CASSPYSSYEQYF
DNA: TGTGCCAGCAGCCCTTACTCTTCCTACGAGCAGTACTTC

D: .
V: TRBV21-1
size: many
J: TRBJ2-7
CDR3: CASSKGGLGQFATHEQYF
DNA: TGTGCCAGCAGCAAAGGGGGGCTTGGGCAGTTCGCCACCCACGAGCAGTACTTC

D: TRBD2
V: TRBV28
size: many
J: TRBJ2-5
CDR3: CASTKFQGGKETQYF
DNA: TGTGCCAGCACCAAGTTTCAGGGAGGGAAGGAGACCCAGTACTTC

D: .
V: TRBV11-3
size: many
J: TRBJ2-6
CDR3: CASSLTAGANVLTF
DNA: TGTGCCAGCAGCTTAACAGCTGGGGCCAACGTCCTGACTTTC

D: TRBD1
V: TRBV6-5
size: many
J: TRBJ2-1
CDR3: CASSFPTGSGNEQFF
DNA: TGTGCCAGCAGTTTCCCGACAGGGAGTGGCAATGAGCAGTTCTTC

D: TRBD2
V: TRBV9
size: many
J: TRBJ2-5
CDR3: CASSVVSGRQETQYF
DNA: TGTGCCAGCAGCGTAGTAAGCGGGAGGCAAGAGACCCAGTACTTC

D: .
V: TRBV5-8
size: many
J: TRBJ1-1
CDR3: CASTLRRGSAEAFF
DNA: TGTGCCAGCACCCTACGTCGGGGGTCTGCTGAAGCTTTCTTT

D: .
V: TRBV7-8
size: many
J: TRBJ2-2
CDR3: CASSPYRVAGELFF
DNA: TGTGCCAGCAGCCCGTACAGGGTTGCCGGGGAGCTGTTTTTT

D: TRBD2
V: TRBV9
size: many
J: TRBJ2-7
CDR3: CASSTGTSIYEQYF
DNA: TGTGCCAGCAGTACCGGGACTAGTATCTACGAGCAGTACTTC

D: .
V: TRBV7-8
size: many
J: TRBJ2-1
CDR3: CASSFREAEQFF
DNA: TGTGCCAGCAGCTTCCGAGAAGCAGAGCAGTTCTTC

D: .
V: TRBV5-1
size: many
J: TRBJ1-2
CDR3: CASSLGQNYGYTF
DNA: TGCGCCAGCAGCTTGGGGCAGAACTATGGCTACACCTTC

D: .
V: TRBV27
size: many
J: TRBJ1-2
CDR3: CATFRGSYGYTF
DNA: TGTGCCACATTCAGGGGTAGCTATGGCTACACCTTC

D: .
V: TRBV27
size: many
J: TRBJ2-3
CDR3: CASRTYGDTQYF
DNA: TGTGCCAGCAGGACCTACGGGGATACGCAGTATTTT

D: .
V: TRBV2
size: many
J: TRBJ1-4
CDR3: CASRIQGTATNEKLFF
DNA: TGTGCCAGCAGGATACAGGGCACGGCAACTAATGAAAAACTGTTTTTT

D: .
V: TRBV2
size: many
J: TRBJ2-1
CDR3: CASSPGLLNEQFF
DNA: TGTGCCAGCAGTCCCGGACTACTCAATGAGCAGTTCTTC

D: .
V: TRBV28
size: many
J: TRBJ1-2
CDR3: CASRKSGSYGYTF
DNA: TGTGCCAGCAGAAAAAGCGGGAGCTATGGCTACACCTTC

D: .
V: TRBV11-2
size: many
J: TRBJ2-2
CDR3: CASSLERAGTGELFF
DNA: TGTGCCAGCAGCTTAGAGAGGGCCGGTACCGGGGAGCTGTTTTTT

D: TRBD2
V: TRBV9
size: .
J: TRBJ2-3
CDR3: CASNPLGAGGLTDTQYF
DNA: TGTGCCAGCAACCCACTAGGTGCGGGAGGGCTCACAGATACGCAGTATTTT

D: .
V: TRBV25-1
size: many
J: TRBJ2-7
CDR3: CASSEYSYEQYF
DNA: TGTGCCAGCAGTGAATACAGCTACGAGCAGTACTTC

D: TRBD2
V: TRBV6-1
size: many
J: TRBJ2-1
CDR3: CASSSGTSGYNEQFF
DNA: TGTGCCAGCAGCTCCGGGACTAGCGGCTACAATGAGCAGTTCTTC

D: TRBD1
V: TRBV6-5
size: many
J: TRBJ1-5
CDR3: CASRPGTGSNQPQHF
DNA: TGTGCCAGCAGGCCCGGGACAGGGTCTAATCAGCCCCAGCATTTT

D: .
V: TRBV28
size: many
J: TRBJ2-5
CDR3: CASSLEAVWTQYF
DNA: TGTGCCAGCAGTTTAGAAGCGGTCTGGACCCAGTACTTC